This T cell receptor beta chain was observed in a study of cytomegalovirus exposure and HLA in healthy donors (dated by TCRdb to the late 2010s). A note on the overall study: In an earlier analysis of approximately 500 of the donors, 276 Gb of sequence data and 100 million or so unique TCR beta sequences from about 179 million T cells were reported. About 300 gigabases of sequencing data and tens of millions of unique TCR sequences were included in an early release covering about 700 HLA-typed donors. Of the 300 to 400 genotyped donors, approximately 83% fell in the genetic ancestry cluster associated with self-reported Caucasian donors. The study aimed to test whether cataloging public T cell receptors could reveal signatures of past pathogen exposure. The T cell repertoires of roughly 660 subjects were profiled by immunosequencing and related to cytomegalovirus serostatus. In addition to the first cohort of 666 subjects, a separate validation cohort of over 90 different subjects was used. To predict cytomegalovirus infection status, the study brought together high-throughput TCR immunosequencing, statistical association of individual TCRs with disease status, and machine learning. A later analysis re-examined previously published TCR beta repertoires from more than 600 donors and added high-resolution HLA genotyping to investigate patterns of TCR occurrence. Rather than using new phenotypic data, the later analysis identified candidate immune exposures from TCR beta sequences and from how often those sequences occurred across donors. An earlier analysis of around 580 of the donors used high-throughput TCR beta sequencing to judge whether each TCR beta V gene segment behaved as functional or pseudogenic. Donor age, sex, ethnicity and CMV serostatus were compiled together with the repertoire data. In a later genetic analysis, genome-wide SNP genotypes for about 55% of the roughly 700 donors were used, and that subset was treated as a discovery cohort. Every discovery cohort repertoire had been produced on one sequencing platform. Both class I and class II loci were covered by HLA typing, at four-digit resolution. Typing coverage differed by locus: A, B, C, DRB1 and DQB1 were typed in roughly 620-630 donors, DQA1 in roughly 500, DPA1 in some 570, and DPB1 in 400 to 480. Because of strong linkage in the cohort, roughly five DR-DQ haplotypes were treated as single units for association and clustering. On average, 235,054 unique TCR beta nucleotide sequences were sequenced per donor among roughly 430 genotyped donors of the cohort, with about 17% of those sequences being non-productive.

Its CDR3 holds 10 amino acids, cysteine through phenylalanine. The CDR3 DNA has 30 bases and is translated from base 1. Turning to this clone: What this receptor recognizes is not known. Base qualities are missing; no much larger clone stands one base away.

Libraries came from the immunoSEQ multiplex PCR assay. For the multiplex PCR, a mixture combining 60 forward primers for TCR Vbeta segments and 13 reverse primers for TCR Jbeta segments was used. A multiplex PCR assay on genomic DNA amplified the CDR3 region of rearranged TCR beta genes. Amplified TCR beta libraries were sequenced as 87-base-pair reads on the Illumina HiSeq System. The source study handled its data this way. A later analysis tallied 75 million to 85 million unique TCR beta chains across the 550 to 850 repertoires, and 10 million to 11 million of those chains were shared by two or more donors. To remove PCR and sequencing errors, raw reads were error-corrected and collapsed into unique sequences using a nearest-neighbor algorithm that merged closely related sequences. CDR3 sequences were aligned to IMGT reference sequences to assign V, D and J gene segments. For a sequence to be retained, a match of at least six nucleotides was required to both a V gene segment and a J gene segment. A rearrangement was called productive if the CDR3 had no stop codons and remained in frame with V and J, and every other rearrangement was called non-productive. CDR3 was defined by IMGT convention, running from the second conserved V-encoded cysteine to the conserved J-encoded phenylalanine. The earlier analysis of about 500 of the donors excluded sequences that lacked an unambiguous match to a single V gene segment. An earlier analysis of about 600 of the donors called V segments functional above 56.7% productive rearrangements and segregating when the between-donor standard deviation exceeded 5%. A statistical classification framework was developed to diagnose cytomegalovirus status using the catalog of TCR beta chain sequences. V and J gene assignment, in a later analysis, came from comparing TCR nucleotide sequences with IMGT/GENE-DB human TR gene sequences. The TCRdist pipeline was used in a later analysis to assign CDR3 sequences and most-parsimonious VDJ recombination scenarios. In a later analysis, every TCR beta chain was defined by the combination of its CDR3 amino acid sequence and its V-gene family, and reads without a unique V-gene family were dropped. As a way to deal with suspected cross-contamination and a sequencing artifact, a later analysis dropped 640 or so nucleotide sequences that were highly shared and had low generation probability. In a later analysis, a clonal expansion index was calculated for each public chain from normalized within-repertoire ranks of inferred template counts. Generation probabilities in a later analysis came from a VDJ recombination model fitted to out-of-frame rearrangements, and those results were checked against IGoR. In a later analysis, hypergeometric tests were used to score TCR-TCR, TCR-HLA and TCR-CMV co-occurrence, with a repertoire-size bias correction applied to TCR pairs. To estimate false discovery rates, a later analysis permuted the HLA or CMV assignments 20 times. In a later analysis, co-occurring TCRs were grouped using DBSCAN, with TCRdist sequence similarity added in when clustering inside HLA-allele-positive subsets. Repertoires with fewer than 30,000 or more than 120,000 public chains were left out of co-occurrence clustering, as were a handful of repertoires with anomalous nucleotide sharing. Imported from immuneACCESS, the table was reduced by TCRdb to in-frame sequences with V and J called. These copies leave out some clones; in studies compared against another copy, an unresolved V gene accounts for under half, and the cause of the remainder is not known. From that table come the V and J calls and clone size; the DNA was used to work out D and trimming. This sample lists 150,000 to 200,000 clones; 80% to 85% were detected once. Of the sample, around 2.4% is held by the ten largest clones.

The cohort comprised some 700 healthy bone marrow donors. All cohort members were sampled while nominally healthy, although unrecorded immune exposures were likely present. The donor tested CMV seronegative and was one of the 352 seronegative cohort members. A peripheral blood sample was provided by each donor, and peripheral blood mononuclear cells were used for TCR beta sequencing. Genomic DNA extraction from the blood cell samples was performed with the Qiagen DNeasy Blood Extraction Kit. The research as a whole found: In a later analysis, several top co-occurrence clusters were reported to appear linked to parvovirus B19, influenza, CMV and Epstein-Barr virus. HLA typing was unavailable for some donors at each locus, so association tests used only the typed subset. The classifier was reported to diagnose cytomegalovirus status with high specificity and sensitivity in both the original and validation cohorts. A cluster of highly shared sequence variants was judged likely to be a technical artifact of the sequencing pipeline. Compared with equally common non-associated chains, HLA-associated TCR beta chains in a later analysis were more clonally expanded and had lower generation probabilities. Compared with the 666-donor mean, donors in an Asian-associated ancestry cluster had fewer N-insertions in productive TCRs, according to a later genetic analysis. Linkage disequilibrium might explain the correlated functional status among segregating V segments, but an unknown experimental factor could not be ruled out. Because the 87-base-pair reads could not distinguish some IMGT-functional V segments, including TRBV6-2 and TRBV6-3, those segments were excluded. In an earlier analysis of 587 of the donors, most TCR beta V segments were observed in productive rearrangements about 87% or about 30% of the time, broadly matching IMGT annotations. When HLA alleles, especially DR and DQ, strongly co-occurred, TCR associations were difficult to assign to individual alleles. In vitro tests confirmed that a few of the cytomegalovirus-associated TCR beta chains recognize cytomegalovirus antigens. While some public TCRs were present in many individuals, most TCR sequences turned up only very rarely across donors. In this cohort, only TCR beta chains were sequenced, and detectable features were limited by the absence of alpha or paired-chain data. According to the authors, the approach could potentially be generalized to other disease states and immunological phenotypes. Because counts were too low, more than 15 rarely observed V segments, including chromosome 9 orphons, were excluded from the earlier analysis of 587 of the donors. A later analysis found that TCR association rates varied across HLA loci, with DRB1 alleles showing the most associated TCRs and HLA-C alleles the fewest. In a later genetic analysis, a missense DCLRE1C variant was associated with V-gene and J-gene trimming of TCR beta chains, and the association was replicated in an independent cohort. At a false discovery rate of 0.05, a later analysis linked 16,000 or so TCR beta sequences to specific HLA alleles. A further reported finding was that TCR beta sequences accurately predicted the HLA-A and HLA-B alleles for most subjects in the first cohort. The study gave a list of under 200 TCR beta chains associated with cytomegalovirus. Immune exposure information for the cohort was limited to CMV serostatus. Sequencing depth was assumed to be roughly uniform across donors in the presence/absence analyses, though that assumption may not hold. Most CMV-associated TCR beta chains appeared to be HLA-restricted in a later analysis, and the HLA associations seemed to be driven largely by CMV exposure.

Sample: PBMCs. The rearranged segments are TRBV12-2 and TRBJ2-7; TRBD2 was called by the table and not checked on the DNA. TRBV12-2 is an annotated pseudogene. The clonotype originates from a woman in her twenties or thirties in good health and CMV-seronegative. Here the CDR3 is given as CAARVYEQYF. Read as DNA, the sequence is TGTGCAGCTAGAGTCTACGAGCAGTACTTC.